A selection of T cell receptor beta chains follows, all from one sample in a study of regulatory T cells in long-lasting Graves disease. One entry per CDR3 protein results from TCRdb running MiXCR on the multiplex PCR reads. This sample has under 450,000 distinct CDR3 sequences; 23% occur once, and the top ten carry roughly 28%. The sequencing used peripheral blood mononuclear cells (PBMCs), collected when the disease was refractory, from a patient treated with antithyroid drugs. Receptors were obtained from a female donor with Graves disease. The CDR3 runs from the conserved cysteine through the conserved F or W. Each record gives: V gene, clone size, D gene, J gene, CDR3 DNA, CDR3 protein. The D gene is left open where the match is weak. Expanded clones are given a class, and other clones once, few, many or no size at all.

TRBV19	once	-	TRBJ1-1	TGTGCCAGTAGTATTTGGAACACTGAAGCTTTCTTT	CASSIWNTEAFF
TRBV9	few	-	TRBJ1-2	TGTGCCAGCAGCGAGGGAGCGACGGGAGGAGTTTATGGCTACACCTTC	CASSEGATGGVYGYTF
TRBV7-9	-	TRBD1	TRBJ2-5	TGTGCCAGCAGCTCCCGACAGGGCGGGGAGACCCAGTACTTC	CASSSRQGGETQYF
TRBV5-5	-	-	TRBJ1-4	TGTGCCAGCAGCCGAGCCAGACAGATGGATAATGAAAAACTGTTTTTT	CASSRARQMDNEKLFF
TRBV9	-	-	TRBJ2-3	TGTGCCAGCAGCGTATCCAGAGCTTTCACAGATACGCAGTATTTT	CASSVSRAFTDTQYF
TRBV7-3	few	-	TRBJ2-2	TGTGCCAGCAGCTTAGTTGGCAGGACGAACACCGGGGAGCTGTTTTTT	CASSLVGRTNTGELFF
TRBV6-2/TRBV6-3	-	TRBD1	TRBJ1-1	TGTGCCAGCAGCCGAGGACAGGTTGAAGCTTTCTTT	CASSRGQVEAFF
TRBV7-6	-	-	TRBJ2-5	TGTGCCAGCAGGTTTAGTGGCCTTGAGACCCAGTACTTC	CASRFSGLETQYF
TRBV18	-	-	TRBJ2-5	TGTGCCAGCTCACCACAGGGCAGGGGCCGAGAGACCCAGTACTTC	CASSPQGRGRETQYF
TRBV30	-	-	TRBJ1-1	TGTGCCTGGAGTCGTAACCAGGGAGGGACTGAAGCTTTCTTT	CAWSRNQGGTEAFF
TRBV20-1	few	-	TRBJ1-1	TGCAGTGCTCCCCCCCCGGGGCTCACTGAAGCTTTCTTT	CSAPPPGLTEAFF
TRBV6-1	many	-	TRBJ1-4	TGTGCCAGCGGAGGATTTGGTAATGAAAAACTGTTTTTT	CASGGFGNEKLFF
TRBV29-1	few	-	TRBJ1-1	TGCAGCGTTGAAAGCAGGGGCACTGAAGCTTTCTTT	CSVESRGTEAFF
TRBV5-8	few	-	TRBJ1-1	TGTGCCAGCAGTTACCAGTTCTGGGGGTCGAACACTGAAGCTTTCTTT	CASSYQFWGSNTEAFF
TRBV19	many	-	TRBJ1-2	TGTGCCAGTAGTATGTTCGAGTATCGTCCGCGGGGTGGCTACACCTTC	CASSMFEYRPRGGYTF
TRBV7-2	-	-	TRBJ1-2	TGTGCCAGCAGCTTTTATGGGGGAAACTATGGCTACACCTTC	CASSFYGGNYGYTF
TRBV18	few	-	TRBJ2-7	TGTGCCAGCTCAACTCTCCGGGGCGCCGTTCAGGGCGAGCAGTACTTC	CASSTLRGAVQGEQYF
TRBV6-1	few	TRBD1	TRBJ1-2	TGTGCCAGCAGCACCCCCGGGACAGGACATGGCTACACCTTC	CASSTPGTGHGYTF
TRBV29-1	-	TRBD1	TRBJ2-7	TGCAGCGTTGAAGTGAGACAGGGATATTCCCTCAACTACGAGCAGTACTTC	CSVEVRQGYSLNYEQYF
TRBV20-1	few	-	TRBJ2-7	TGCAGTGCTGGGGAACCCGGACAGAGCTACGAGCAGTACTTC	CSAGEPGQSYEQYF
TRBV6-4	-	TRBD2	TRBJ2-4	TGTGCCACCCTTGACGGGACTAGCGGAAACATTCAGTACTTC	CATLDGTSGNIQYF
TRBV5-1	few	TRBD1	TRBJ2-2	TGCGCCAGCAGCCGGAGGGACAGGGGGAACACCGGGGAGCTGTTTTTT	CASSRRDRGNTGELFF
TRBV29-1	few	TRBD1	TRBJ1-2	TGCAGCGGACAGGGGGCCTCTGGCTACACCTTC	CSGQGASGYTF
TRBV28	many	-	TRBJ1-5	TGTGCCAGTGTGGGGGGGAGCAATCAGCCCCAGCATTTT	CASVGGSNQPQHF
TRBV2	many	-	TRBJ2-7	TGTGCCAGCAGTGAAGCTAGCGGTACCTACGAGCAGTACTTC	CASSEASGTYEQYF
TRBV19	few	-	TRBJ1-6	TGTGCCACACAAAATGGTGGGTTGAATTCACCCCTCCACTTT	CATQNGGLNSPLHF
TRBV7-2	-	-	TRBJ1-1	TGTGCCAGCAGCTTAGCGGCCTACACTGAAGCTTTCTTT	CASSLAAYTEAFF
TRBV7-2	few	-	TRBJ1-2	TGTGCCAGCAGACCTGTGCGCAGGGGCATTGGCTATGGCTACACCTTC	CASRPVRRGIGYGYTF
TRBV24-1	-	-	TRBJ1-5	TGTGCCACCAGTGAGGCGGGGGGTCAGCCCCAGCATTTT	CATSEAGGQPQHF
TRBV5-6	few	TRBD2	TRBJ2-7	TGTGCCAGCAGCGGAACTAGCGGGAGATTCCACGAGCAGTACTTC	CASSGTSGRFHEQYF
TRBV12-3/TRBV12-4	-	-	TRBJ2-3	TGTGCCAGCAGTTTTCGCCTAGGACTTCTGACCACAGATACGCAGTATTTT	CASSFRLGLLTTDTQYF
TRBV7-2	few	-	TRBJ1-1	TGTGCCAGCAGCTTAGCGCCGCAGGCTCAAGGTGAAGCTTTCTTT	CASSLAPQAQGEAFF
TRBV7-9	-	-	TRBJ1-1	TGTGCCAGCAGCTTGGAAGAAGCTTTCTTT	CASSLEEAFF
TRBV14	-	-	TRBJ2-2	TGTGCCAGCAGCCAGTTTCGGACCGGGGAGCTGTTTTTT	CASSQFRTGELFF
TRBV6-1	-	-	TRBJ2-7	TGTGCCAGCAGCCGGACTGCCATTGGAAGCCCCTACGAGCAGTACTTC	CASSRTAIGSPYEQYF